These 17 T cell receptor beta chains share one sample of origin, sequenced in a study of blood T cell repertoires in COVID-19 (dated by TCRdb to the early 2020s). Libraries were built with the immunoSEQ multiplex PCR assay. Sourced from immuneACCESS, this table was stored by TCRdb with only in-frame sequences that have V and J called. A share of the clones is absent; for the studies checked, an unresolved V gene accounts for under half, and the remainder has no known explanation. The sample data list around 140,000 clones, and about three quarters of these were observed just once. The top ten clonotypes cover 2.5% to 3% of the sample. The source material was PBMCs or T cells enriched from blood (not recorded which). The receptors shown here come from a woman between 45 and 65 years old who had recovered from COVID-19.

This rearrangement joins TRBV6-4 to TRBJ2-7, with a possible D match to TRBD2 (6 bases). This CDR3 comprises 15 residues. V was shortened by 10 bases and J by 2 bases, with 21 bases between the two germline ends. The V gene's germline CDR1 is MRHNA and CDR2 SNTAGT. The CDR3 DNA is TGTGCCACTAGGAGGGTTCTAGCGATAACCTACGAGCAGTACTTC. As protein: CATRRVLAITYEQYF.

The rearrangement uses TRBV2 and TRBJ2-3; 9 positions match TRBD2. The CDR3 loop spans 14 amino acids. With V trimmed by 8 bases and J by 4 bases, 7 bases remained unmatched. CDR1 is SNHLY, CDR2 FYNNEI, per germline. CDR3 in amino acids: CASPPGLAADTQYF. The CDR3 DNA sequence: TGTGCCAGCCCACCGGGACTAGCCGCAGATACGCAGTATTTT.

This chain joins TRBV2 and TRBJ1-6; D gene unclear. Germline V gene lookup returns CDR1 SNHLY and CDR2 FYNNEI. Between the trimmed V and J ends, which lost 6 bases and 6 bases, there was a span of 18 bases. CDR3 size: 16 residues. DNA of the CDR3: TGTGCCAGCAGCGATGACTCCGGATCCGGTAATTCACCCCTCCACTTT. Protein: CASSDDSGSGNSPLHF.

The rearrangement uses TRBV4-2 and TRBJ2-3, with D perhaps TRBD2 (6 bases). Trimming took off 0 bases at V and 10 bases at J, with 11 bases between the two ends. This CDR3 has 13 residues. Germline CDR1 LGHNA, CDR2 YNFKEQ. The CDR3 region is CASSQDFGRAQYF. The CDR3 DNA sequence: TGTGCCAGCAGCCAAGATTTCGGGAGAGCGCAGTATTTT.

The chain recombines TRBV28 with TRBJ2-7, with a weak D call TRBD2 (6 bases). The germline V gene has CDR1 MDHEN and CDR2 SYDVKM. Trimming pared 7 bases from V and 4 bases from J, leaving 14 bases between. This CDR3 spans 13 amino acids. CDR3 in DNA: TGTGCCAGCACCTTTGGTGGGGGGTACGAGCAGTACTTC. Amino acids: CASTFGGGYEQYF.

V gene TRBV11-2 combines with J gene TRBJ2-7, with TRBD2 matching over 9 bases. V was clipped by 5 bases and J by 3 bases; unmatched bases: 8. This CDR3 has 15 residues. Germline assignment: CDR1 SGHAT and CDR2 FQNNGV. CDR3 protein: CASSPKAGGGYEQYF. Here the CDR3 DNA reads TGTGCCAGCAGCCCGAAGGCGGGGGGGGGCTACGAGCAGTACTTC. Based on the CDR3 plus reference TRBV11-2 and TRBJ2-7, the full variable domain is EAGVAQSPRYKIIEKRQSVAFWCNPISGHATLYWYQQILGQGPKLLIQFQNNGVVDDSQLPKDRFSAERLKGVDSTLKIQPAKLEDSAVYLCASSPKAGGGYEQYFGPGTRLTVT.

This clone was observed a few times. The rearrangement joins TRBV13 to TRBJ2-7; TRBD1 matches at 8 bases. The CDR3 extends over 16 amino acids. The germline V gene encodes CDR1 PRHDT and CDR2 FYEKMQ (reference sequence). V dropped 5 bases and J dropped 2; count of bases not matched to a gene: 11. In nucleotides, the CDR3 is TGTGCCAGCAGCGTAATACAGGGGGAACGGACCTACGAGCAGTACTTC. Amino acids: CASSVIQGERTYEQYF.

The chain is built from TRBV9 and TRBJ1-1; 7 bases are shared with TRBD1. Germline assignment: CDR1 SGDLS and CDR2 YYNGEE. This CDR3 region has 14 residues. V lost 4 bases, J lost 4 bases, and 7 bases stayed unmatched. Here the CDR3 DNA reads TGTGCCAGCAGCTTAAGACAGGGAGGCACTGAAGCTTTCTTT. Its protein is CASSLRQGGTEAFF.

This clone was seen more than once but under ten times. The V gene is TRBV6-4, the J gene TRBJ2-1; 9 bases line up with TRBD2. With V trimmed by 0 bases and J by 8 bases, 5 bases remained unmatched. In germline, CDR1 is MRHNA, CDR2 SNTAGT. The CDR3 spans 15 residues. CDR3 coding DNA: TGTGCCAGCAGTGACTCTGCGGGGGGGCCTTATGAGCAGTTCTTC. It specifies CASSDSAGGPYEQFF.

The table lists this clone with a few counts. This chain's CDR3 is CASSQVSTRNTEAFF. The CDR3 DNA reads as TGCGCCAGCAGCCAAGTATCCACAAGGAACACTGAAGCTTTCTTT. The chain links TRBV4-1 to TRBJ1-1; D unclear. The CDR3 sequence is 15 residues long. V lost 1 base and J 1 base, leaving 10 bases between the germline ends. CDR1 and CDR2 from the germline V gene are MGHRA and YSYEKL.

V and J are TRBV5-1 and TRBJ2-7, with D possibly matching TRBD2 (7 bases). This CDR3 spans 14 amino acids. Germline V gene lookup returns CDR1 SGHRS and CDR2 YFSETQ. The V end was cut by 4 bases, the J end by 6 bases, with 17 bases between. CDR3 loop: CASSPHGGPGEQYF. CDR3 bases: TGCGCCAGCAGCCCCCACGGGGGGCCGGGCGAGCAGTACTTC.

This clone was observed once. This sequence joins TRBV28 and TRBJ2-5; maybe TRBD2 (5 bases). Trimming left V 3 bases short and J 5 bases short, with 16 bases between. This CDR3 region has 15 residues. Germline values: CDR1 MDHEN, CDR2 SYDVKM. CDR3 nucleotide sequence: TGTGCCAGCAGTTTGGATGCGGGTGGATGGGAGACCCAGTACTTC. It translates to CASSLDAGGWETQYF.

V and J are TRBV9 and TRBJ1-4; the D gene is possibly TRBD1 (5 bases). The V gene lost 3 bases and the J gene lost 6 bases, with 15 bases spanning the gap. The CDR3 is 15 amino acids. Looked up from germline, CDR1 is SGDLS and CDR2 is YYNGEE. As DNA, the CDR3 is TGTGCCAGCAGCGCCGGGGGTAGGGGAGATGAAAAACTGTTTTTT. Protein: CASSAGGRGDEKLFF.

V usage is TRBV5-6 and J usage is TRBJ1-2, with D perhaps matching TRBD1 (6 bases). Germline V lookup: CDR1 SGHDT, CDR2 YYEEEE. The germline V and J ends were trimmed by 5 bases and 0 bases, with 14 bases remaining between them. This CDR3 is built from 15 residues. The CDR3 reads CASRMPGQPNYGYTF. The CDR3 nucleotides are TGTGCCAGCAGAATGCCGGGACAACCTAACTATGGCTACACCTTC.

The chain combines TRBV25-1 with TRBJ1-1; D is uncertain. Looked up from germline, CDR1 is MGHDK and CDR2 is SYGVNS. The germline V and J ends were trimmed by 3 bases and 3 bases, with 11 bases remaining between them. This CDR3 region has 14 residues. The CDR3 DNA reads as TGTGCCAGCAGTGAGGGCAGGAGGGACACTGAAGCTTTCTTT. It is translated as CASSEGRRDTEAFF.

The chain combines TRBV28 with TRBJ1-3, with D hard to call. Trimming pared 2 bases from V and 0 bases from J, leaving 8 bases between. Germline CDR1 reads MDHEN; CDR2 reads SYDVKM. The CDR3 has 15 amino acids. The CDR3 DNA follows: TGTGCCAGCAGTTTACTACAGTTCTCTGGAAACACCATATATTTT. This translates into CASSLLQFSGNTIYF.

The V call is TRBV3-1 (or the pseudogene TRBV3-2), the J call TRBJ1-6; D gene unclear. CDR1 LGHDT and CDR2 YNNKEL come from the germline V gene (reference sequence). CDR3 length equals 15 residues. V shed 3 bases and J shed 2 bases, with 8 bases lying between them. The CDR3 coding sequence is TGTGCCAGCAGCCATCGGGGAGCCTATAATTCACCCCTCCACTTT. Translating it yields CASSHRGAYNSPLHF.